This T cell receptor (beta chain) is from a study of shared clonotypes between healthy human individuals (TCRdb year 2020). About the investigation overall: Two women and a few men aged 18 to 49 years were included in the cohort. Per donor, three plates each were used for CD4 naive and CD4 memory, two for CD8 naive, and one for CD8 memory. Libraries were prepared and TCR repertoires were sequenced by different laboratories using diverse techniques, in order to increase sequencing depth and limit assay-specific biases. To estimate repertoire size and how much clonotypes are shared between individuals, the study performed deep sequencing of blood TCR repertoires from roughly five healthy adults. Each donor's leukapheresis produced roughly between roughly 0.85 and 10 billion PBMCs. Overall study results and their limits: Clonotypes shared by all four sorted-subset donors showed higher generation probabilities than non-shared clonotypes. Because the study included only a small number of donors, the genetic and exposure-history diversity represented was limited. Pairwise subsampling indicated that sequencing depth was expected to affect the degree of clonotype sharing among donors. Sharing across a handful of donors was observed for roughly 5.4% of naive CD4, around 3.5% of naive CD8, roughly 2.4% of memory CD4, and around 0.4% of memory CD8 clonotypes. Incomplete sequencing was indicated by rarefaction of sorted-subset datasets, despite the large sequencing depth. Estimated clonotype richness was generally larger for naive than for memory subsets. Only blood was sampled, and tissue TCR repertoires likely differ from those in blood.

Note on this clone: Its antigen target is currently unknown. No clone much larger than this one lies a single base away; base qualities are absent.

The donors were healthy, HIV-negative adults with no recently reported acute infections or vaccinations. Every donor was a Caucasian adult residing in Nashville, Tennessee, USA. CD4+ T cells were enriched by magnetic negative selection, after which naive cells were positively selected on CD45RA and the negative fraction was taken as the memory subset. Blood was obtained by leukapheresis, after which PBMCs were separated by Ficoll-Histopaque density gradient centrifugation and cryopreserved in liquid nitrogen vapor phase. Analytical flow cytometry was used to check the purity and quantity of every magnetically sorted T cell population. From each sorted fraction, genomic DNA was isolated and quantified by UV absorbance on a Nanodrop 2000c. TCR CDR3 regions were amplified from genomic DNA by multiplex PCR using the deep immunoSEQ assay. Extracted genomic DNA from each cell subset was spread evenly across all wells of several immunoSEQ 96-well plates, with each plate serving as a replicate. For sorted subsets, about 220 ng of genomic DNA, equivalent to around 31,000 T cell genomes, went into each replicate PCR. The purified libraries were quantified using a Qubit 3.0 fluorometer, sized with a Bioanalyzer 2100, and then quantified again using the KAPA Library Quantification kit. A separate single-read 150-cycle Illumina NextSeq 550 flow cell was used to sequence each immunoSEQ 96-well plate. On the study's bioinformatics: The immunoSEQ output contained only junctional sequences without quality scores, so filtering could not match that applied to full-length reads. Sequences were annotated with PyIR, a Python wrapper for IgBLAST v1.9, and V/J genes and CDR3 were assigned using IMGT germline references. Reads with weak V/J assignments (E-value above 1e-6), missing CDR3, stop codons, out-of-frame junctions, or ambiguous translated residues were removed. V3J clonotypes were defined as sequences sharing the same inferred V gene, J gene, and CDR3 amino acid sequence. Percentage overlap between repertoires was computed as shared unique clonotypes divided by the size of the smaller repertoire. RTK rarefaction, the Chao1 estimator, and Recon v2.1 estimates of unobserved clonotypes were used to assess repertoire richness. OLGA was used to compute generation probabilities for all TCRbeta clonotypes that the gDNA method yielded from four donors. Sourced from immuneACCESS, this table was stored by TCRdb with only in-frame sequences that have V and J called. A share of the clones is absent; for the studies checked, an unresolved V gene accounts for under half, and the remainder has no known explanation. That table gives V, J and clone size, and the DNA gave D and trimming. This sample holds 150,000 to 200,000 clones; 66% were observed only once. About 10% of the sample goes to the ten largest clones.

This receptor was identified in a man aged 30 to 45 in good health. The sequencing input was memory CD4+ T cells sorted from blood. The sample's cell subset or site label is to be understood as: CD45RA-negative fraction.

Here the CDR3 is given as CASGGRRGYEQYF. The bases read TGCGCCAGCGGGGGGCGGAGGGGCTACGAGCAGTACTTC. The chain was built from TRBV10-2 and TRBJ2-7; the D gene is tentatively TRBD1 or TRBD2, each matching 6 bases. V loses 8 bases of germline sequence and J loses 3 bases, and the interval between the two ends is 14 bases. Taken from cysteine to phenylalanine, the CDR3 has 13 residues. The read is trimmed to its CDR3 DNA, 39 bases read in frame from base 1. The germline V gene gives CDR1 as WSHSY and CDR2 as SAAADI.